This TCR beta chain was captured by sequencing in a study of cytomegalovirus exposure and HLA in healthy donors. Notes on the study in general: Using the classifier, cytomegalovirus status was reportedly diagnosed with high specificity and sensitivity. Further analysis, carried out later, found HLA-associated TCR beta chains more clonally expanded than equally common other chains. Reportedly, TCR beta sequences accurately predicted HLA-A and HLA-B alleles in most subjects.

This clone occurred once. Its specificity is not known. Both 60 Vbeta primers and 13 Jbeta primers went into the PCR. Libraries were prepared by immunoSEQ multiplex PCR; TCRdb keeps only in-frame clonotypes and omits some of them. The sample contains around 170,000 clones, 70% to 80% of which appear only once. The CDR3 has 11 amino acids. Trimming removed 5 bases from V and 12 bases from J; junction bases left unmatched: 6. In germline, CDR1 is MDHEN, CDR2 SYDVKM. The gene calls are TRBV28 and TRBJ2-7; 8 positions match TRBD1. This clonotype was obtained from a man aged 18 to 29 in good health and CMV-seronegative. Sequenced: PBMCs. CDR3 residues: CASSPSGQVYF. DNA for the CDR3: TGTGCCAGCAGTCCTTCGGGACAGGTGTACTTC.